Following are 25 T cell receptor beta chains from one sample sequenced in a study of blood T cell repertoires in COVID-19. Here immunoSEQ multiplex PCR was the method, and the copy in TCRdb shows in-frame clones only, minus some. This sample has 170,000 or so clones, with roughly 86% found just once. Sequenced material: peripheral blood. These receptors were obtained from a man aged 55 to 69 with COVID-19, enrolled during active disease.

In nucleotides, the CDR3 is TGTGCCAGCAGCCCAACAGGGTCCGGCACTGAAGCTTTCTTT. This sequence encodes CASSPTGSGTEAFF. V usage is TRBV11-2 and J usage is TRBJ1-1; D may be TRBD1 (6 bases). The CDR3 totals 14 residues. CDR1 is SGHAT, CDR2 FQNNGV, per germline. Deletions cut 5 bases from V and 4 bases from J, with 14 bases between.

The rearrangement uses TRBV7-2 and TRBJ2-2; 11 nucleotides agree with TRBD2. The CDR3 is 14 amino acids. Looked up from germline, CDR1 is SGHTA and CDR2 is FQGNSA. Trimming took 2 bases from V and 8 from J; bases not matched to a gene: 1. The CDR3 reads CASSLLAGGGELFF. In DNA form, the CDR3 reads TGTGCCAGCAGCTTACTAGCGGGAGGAGGGGAGCTGTTTTTT.

The CDR3 spells CASMKLSDYNEQFF. Here the CDR3 DNA reads TGTGCCAGCATGAAACTATCAGACTACAATGAGCAGTTCTTC. This rearrangement joins TRBV6-5 to TRBJ2-1; D not resolved. V was trimmed by 7 bases and J by 3 bases, leaving 13 bases between them. The CDR3 has 14 amino acids. Germline V gives CDR1 MNHEY, CDR2 SVGAGI.

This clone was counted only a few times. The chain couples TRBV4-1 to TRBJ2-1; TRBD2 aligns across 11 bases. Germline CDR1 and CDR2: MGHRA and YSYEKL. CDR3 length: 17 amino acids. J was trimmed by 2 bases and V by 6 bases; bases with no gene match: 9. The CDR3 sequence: CASRTGLAGGPYNEQFF. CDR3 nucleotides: TGCGCCAGCAGGACTGGCCTAGCGGGAGGCCCCTACAATGAGCAGTTCTTC.

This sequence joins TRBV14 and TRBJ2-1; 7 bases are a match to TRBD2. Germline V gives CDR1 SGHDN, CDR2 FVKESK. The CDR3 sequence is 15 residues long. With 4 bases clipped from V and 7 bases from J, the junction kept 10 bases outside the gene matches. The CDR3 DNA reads TGTGCCAGCAGCCGACAGCGGGGTGGGCCGAATGAGCAGTTCTTC. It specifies CASSRQRGGPNEQFF.

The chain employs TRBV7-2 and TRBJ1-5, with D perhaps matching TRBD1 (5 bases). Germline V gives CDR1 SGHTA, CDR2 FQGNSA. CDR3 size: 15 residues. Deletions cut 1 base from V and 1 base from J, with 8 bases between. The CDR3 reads CASSLDGGSNQPQHF. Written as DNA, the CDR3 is TGTGCCAGCAGCTTAGATGGGGGGAGCAATCAGCCCCAGCATTTT. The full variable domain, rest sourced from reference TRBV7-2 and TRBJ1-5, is GAGVSQSPSNKVTEKGKDVELRCDPISGHTALYWYRQSLGQGLEFLIYFQGNSAPDKSGLPSDRFSAERTGGSVSTLTIQRTQQEDSAVYLCASSLDGGSNQPQHFGDGTRLSIL.

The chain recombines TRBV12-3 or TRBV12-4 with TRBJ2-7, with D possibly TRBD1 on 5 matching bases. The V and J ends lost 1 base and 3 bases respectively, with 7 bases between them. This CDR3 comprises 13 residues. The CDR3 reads CASSLVRDYEQYF. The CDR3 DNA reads TGTGCCAGCAGTTTAGTCAGGGACTACGAGCAGTACTTC.

The CDR3 sequence is CASNLLASYNSPLHF. CDR3 sequence (DNA): TGTGCCAGTAACCTGCTAGCCTCCTATAATTCACCCCTCCACTTT. The chain links TRBV19 to TRBJ1-6; D is unclear. There are 15 residues in the CDR3. The V and J ends lost 7 bases and 0 bases respectively, with 10 bases between them. CDR1 is LNHDA, CDR2 SQIVND, per germline (reference sequence).

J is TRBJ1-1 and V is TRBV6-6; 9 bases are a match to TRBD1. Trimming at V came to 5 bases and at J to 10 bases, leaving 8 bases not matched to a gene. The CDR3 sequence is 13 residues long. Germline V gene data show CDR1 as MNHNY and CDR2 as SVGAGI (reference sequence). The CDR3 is CASSPPTGQGAFF. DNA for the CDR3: TGTGCCAGCAGTCCACCTACGGGACAGGGAGCTTTCTTT.

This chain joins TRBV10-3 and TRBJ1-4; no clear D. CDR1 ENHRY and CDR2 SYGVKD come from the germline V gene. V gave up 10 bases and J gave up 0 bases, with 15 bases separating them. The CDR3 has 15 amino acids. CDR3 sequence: CATKLGRATNEKLFF. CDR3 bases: TGTGCCACCAAACTGGGGAGAGCAACTAATGAAAAACTGTTTTTT.

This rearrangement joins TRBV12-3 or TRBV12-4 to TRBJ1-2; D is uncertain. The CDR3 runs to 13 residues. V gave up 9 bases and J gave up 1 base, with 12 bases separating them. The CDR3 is CASSERGNYGYTF. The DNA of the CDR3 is TGTGCCAGTAGCGAACGGGGTAACTATGGCTACACCTTC.

The CDR3: CSVDRGWGEQYF. CDR3 coding DNA: TGCAGCGTTGATCGGGGGTGGGGCGAGCAGTACTTC. The rearrangement uses TRBV29-1 and TRBJ2-7, with D possibly being TRBD2 (6 bases). Germline V gene lookup returns CDR1 SQVTM and CDR2 ANQGSEA. The CDR3 length is 12 residues. V gave up 3 bases and J gave up 6 bases, with 12 bases separating them.

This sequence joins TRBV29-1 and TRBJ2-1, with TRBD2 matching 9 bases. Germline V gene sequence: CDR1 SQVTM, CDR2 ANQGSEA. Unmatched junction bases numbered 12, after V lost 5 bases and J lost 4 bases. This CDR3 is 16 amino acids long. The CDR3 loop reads CSVIKGGLARYNEQFF. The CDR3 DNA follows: TGCAGCGTTATAAAAGGGGGACTAGCTCGGTACAATGAGCAGTTCTTC.

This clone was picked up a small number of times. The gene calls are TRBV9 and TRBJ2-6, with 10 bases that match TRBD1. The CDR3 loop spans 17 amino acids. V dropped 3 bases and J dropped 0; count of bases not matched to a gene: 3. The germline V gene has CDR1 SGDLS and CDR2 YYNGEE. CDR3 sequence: CASSAGQGRSGANVLTF. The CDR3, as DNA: TGTGCCAGCAGCGCGGGACAGGGGCGCTCTGGGGCCAACGTCCTGACTTTC.

CDR3 sequence (DNA): TGTGCCAGCCGGGGGACCTCCTACGAGCAGTACTTC. This encodes CASRGTSYEQYF. The chain has TRBV6-5 and TRBJ2-7, with D possibly matching TRBD2 (6 bases). The CDR3 consists of 12 residues. Trimming shortened V by 8 bases and J by 0 bases, and 8 bases separated the two germline ends. Germline CDR1 is MNHEY and CDR2 is SVGAGI.

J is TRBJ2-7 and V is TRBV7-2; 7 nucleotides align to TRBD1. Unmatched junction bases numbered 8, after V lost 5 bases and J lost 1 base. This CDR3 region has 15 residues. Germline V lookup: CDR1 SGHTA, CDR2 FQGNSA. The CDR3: CASSLPTGRSYEQYF. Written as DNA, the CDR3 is TGTGCCAGCAGCCTACCGACAGGGCGGTCCTACGAGCAGTACTTC.

The CDR3 DNA follows: TGTGCCAGCTCAACCATCCACAGGTCTGAAGCTTTCTTT. Protein product: CASSTIHRSEAFF. The chain joins TRBV18 to TRBJ1-1, with D possibly matching TRBD1 (5 bases). The V and J ends lost 5 bases and 6 bases respectively, with 13 bases between them. The germline CDR1 and CDR2 sequences are KGHSH and LQKENI. The CDR3 has 13 amino acids.

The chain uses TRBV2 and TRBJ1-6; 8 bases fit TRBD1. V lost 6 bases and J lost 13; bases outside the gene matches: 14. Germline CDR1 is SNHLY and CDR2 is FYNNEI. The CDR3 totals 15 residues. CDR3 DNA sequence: TGTGCCAGCAGACATTACGGGACAGGACCCTCTCCCCTCCACTTT. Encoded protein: CASRHYGTGPSPLHF.

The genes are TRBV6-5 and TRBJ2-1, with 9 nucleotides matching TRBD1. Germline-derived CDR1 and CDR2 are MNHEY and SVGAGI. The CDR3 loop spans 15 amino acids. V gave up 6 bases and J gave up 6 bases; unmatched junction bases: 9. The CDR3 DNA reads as TGTGCCAGCAGGGCCGGGACAGGGTTCTCCAATGAGCAGTTCTTC. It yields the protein CASRAGTGFSNEQFF.

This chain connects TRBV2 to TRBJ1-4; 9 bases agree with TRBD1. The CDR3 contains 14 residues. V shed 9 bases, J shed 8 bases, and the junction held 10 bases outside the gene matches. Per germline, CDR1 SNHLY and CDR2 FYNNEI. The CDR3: CASMIQGAGEKLFF. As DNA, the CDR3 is TGTGCCAGTATGATACAGGGGGCAGGAGAAAAACTGTTTTTT. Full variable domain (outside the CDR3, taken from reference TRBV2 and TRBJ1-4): EPEVTQTPSHQVTQMGQEVILRCVPISNHLYFYWYRQILGQKVEFLVSFYNNEISEKSEIFDDQFSVERPDGSNFTLKIRSTKLEDSAMYFCASMIQGAGEKLFFGSGTQLSVL.

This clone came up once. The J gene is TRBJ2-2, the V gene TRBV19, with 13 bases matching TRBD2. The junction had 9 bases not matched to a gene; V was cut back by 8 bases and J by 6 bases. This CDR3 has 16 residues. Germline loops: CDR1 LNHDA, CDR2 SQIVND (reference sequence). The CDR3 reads CASRSPGLAGPGELFF. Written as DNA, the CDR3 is TGTGCCAGTCGAAGTCCGGGACTAGCGGGACCCGGGGAGCTGTTTTTT.

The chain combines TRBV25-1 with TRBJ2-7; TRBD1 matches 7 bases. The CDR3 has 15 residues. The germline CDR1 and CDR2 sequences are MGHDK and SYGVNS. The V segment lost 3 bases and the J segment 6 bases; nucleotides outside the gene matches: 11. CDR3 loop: CASSDLQGVVREQYF. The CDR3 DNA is TGTGCCAGCAGTGACCTTCAGGGGGTTGTGCGCGAGCAGTACTTC.

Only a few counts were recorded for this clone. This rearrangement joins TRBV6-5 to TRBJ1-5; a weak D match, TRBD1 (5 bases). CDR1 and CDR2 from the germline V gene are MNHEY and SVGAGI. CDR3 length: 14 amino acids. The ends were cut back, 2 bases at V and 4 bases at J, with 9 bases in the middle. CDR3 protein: CASSYKGVNQPQHF. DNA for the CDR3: TGTGCCAGCAGTTACAAAGGGGTTAATCAGCCCCAGCATTTT.

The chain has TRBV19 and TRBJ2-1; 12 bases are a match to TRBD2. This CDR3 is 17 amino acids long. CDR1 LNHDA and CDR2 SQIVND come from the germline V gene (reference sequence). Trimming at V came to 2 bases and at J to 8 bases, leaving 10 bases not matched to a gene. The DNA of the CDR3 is TGTGCCAGTAGTATACAGCCCCCTAGCGGGGGGGTCTATGAGCAGTTCTTC. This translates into CASSIQPPSGGVYEQFF.

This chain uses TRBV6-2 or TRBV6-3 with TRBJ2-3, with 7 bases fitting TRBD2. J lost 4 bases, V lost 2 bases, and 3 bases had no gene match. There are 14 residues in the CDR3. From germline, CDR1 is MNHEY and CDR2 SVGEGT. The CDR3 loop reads CASSYAAGADTQYF. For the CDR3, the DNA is TGTGCCAGCAGTTACGCGGCGGGAGCAGATACGCAGTATTTT.